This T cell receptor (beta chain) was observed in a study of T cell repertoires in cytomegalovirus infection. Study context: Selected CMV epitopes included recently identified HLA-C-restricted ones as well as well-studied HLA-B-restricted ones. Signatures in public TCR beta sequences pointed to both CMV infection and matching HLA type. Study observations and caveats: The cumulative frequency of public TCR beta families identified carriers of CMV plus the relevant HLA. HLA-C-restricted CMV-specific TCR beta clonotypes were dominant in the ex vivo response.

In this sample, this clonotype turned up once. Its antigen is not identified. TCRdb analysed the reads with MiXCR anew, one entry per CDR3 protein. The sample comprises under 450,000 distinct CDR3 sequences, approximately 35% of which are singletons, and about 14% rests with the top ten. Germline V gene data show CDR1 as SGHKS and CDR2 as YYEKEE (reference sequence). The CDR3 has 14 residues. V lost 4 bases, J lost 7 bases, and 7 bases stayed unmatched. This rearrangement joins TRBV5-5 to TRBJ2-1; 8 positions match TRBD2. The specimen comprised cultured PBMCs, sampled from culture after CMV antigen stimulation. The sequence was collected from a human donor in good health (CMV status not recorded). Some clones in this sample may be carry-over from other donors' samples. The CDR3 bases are TGTGCCAGCAGCAAGGGACTAGGTTTGAATGAGCAGTTCTTC. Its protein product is CASSKGLGLNEQFF. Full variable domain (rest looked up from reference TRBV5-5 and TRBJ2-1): DAGVTQSPTHLIKTRGQQVTLRCSPISGHKSVSWYQQVLGQGPQFIFQYYEKEERGRGNFPDRFSARQFPNYSSELNVNALLLGDSALYLCASSKGLGLNEQFFGPGTRLTVL.